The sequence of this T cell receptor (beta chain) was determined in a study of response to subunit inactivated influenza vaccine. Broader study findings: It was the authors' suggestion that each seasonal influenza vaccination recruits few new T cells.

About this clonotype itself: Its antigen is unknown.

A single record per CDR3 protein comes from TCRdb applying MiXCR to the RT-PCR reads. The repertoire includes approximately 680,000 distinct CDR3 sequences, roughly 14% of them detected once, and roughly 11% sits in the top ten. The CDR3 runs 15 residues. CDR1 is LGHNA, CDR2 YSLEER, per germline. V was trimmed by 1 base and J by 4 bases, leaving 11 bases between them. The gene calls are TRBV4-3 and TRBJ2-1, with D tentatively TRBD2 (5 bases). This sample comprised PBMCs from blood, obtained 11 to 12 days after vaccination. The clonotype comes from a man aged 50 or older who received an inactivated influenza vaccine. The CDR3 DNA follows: TGCGCCAGCAGCCAAGTTATAGGGAGATACAATGAGCAGTTCTTC. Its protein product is CASSQVIGRYNEQFF.